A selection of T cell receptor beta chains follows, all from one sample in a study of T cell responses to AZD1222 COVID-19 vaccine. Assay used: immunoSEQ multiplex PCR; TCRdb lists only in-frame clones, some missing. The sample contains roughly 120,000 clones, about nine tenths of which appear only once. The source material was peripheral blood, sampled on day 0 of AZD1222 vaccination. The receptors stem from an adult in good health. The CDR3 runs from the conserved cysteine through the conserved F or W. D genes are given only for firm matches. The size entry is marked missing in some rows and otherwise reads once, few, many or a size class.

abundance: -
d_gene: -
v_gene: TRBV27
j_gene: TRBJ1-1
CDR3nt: TGTGCCAGCAGGGTGACCCCCGGGTGGGGCACTGAAGCTTTCTTT
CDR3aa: CASRVTPGWGTEAFF

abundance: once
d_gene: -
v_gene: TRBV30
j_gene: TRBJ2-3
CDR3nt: TGTGCCTGGAGTGGGGGGGATACGCAGTATTTT
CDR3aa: CAWSGGDTQYF

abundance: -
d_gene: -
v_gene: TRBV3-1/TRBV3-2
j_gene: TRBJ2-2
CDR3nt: TGTGCCAGCAGCCAAGGCAGGACAGCGAACACCGGGGAGCTGTTTTTT
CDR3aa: CASSQGRTANTGELFF

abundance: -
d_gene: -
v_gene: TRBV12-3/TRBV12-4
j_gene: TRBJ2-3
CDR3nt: TGTGCCAGCAGCAGCCACCAACTCCGGCAGTATTTT
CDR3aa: CASSSHQLRQYF

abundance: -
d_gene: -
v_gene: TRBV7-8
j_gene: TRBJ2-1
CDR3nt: TGTGCCAGCAGCTTAGCAGGGGTCTCCTACAATGAGCAGTTCTTC
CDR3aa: CASSLAGVSYNEQFF

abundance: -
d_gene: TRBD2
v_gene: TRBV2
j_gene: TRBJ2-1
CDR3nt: TGTGCCAGCACGGGGACTAGCGGTGTGAATGAGCAGTTCTTC
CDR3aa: CASTGTSGVNEQFF

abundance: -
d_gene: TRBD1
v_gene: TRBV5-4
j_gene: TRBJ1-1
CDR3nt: TGTGCCAGCAGCTTGGGCGGGACAGGGGGCACTGAAGCTTTCTTT
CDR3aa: CASSLGGTGGTEAFF

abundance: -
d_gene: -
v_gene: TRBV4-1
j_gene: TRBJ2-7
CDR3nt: TGCGCCAGCCGGGACTCCAACTCCTACGAGCAGTACTTC
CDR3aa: CASRDSNSYEQYF

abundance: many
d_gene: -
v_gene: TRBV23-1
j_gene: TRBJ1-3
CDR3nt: TGCGCCAGCAGTTGGCAACGGGGAAACACCATATATTTT
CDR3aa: CASSWQRGNTIYF

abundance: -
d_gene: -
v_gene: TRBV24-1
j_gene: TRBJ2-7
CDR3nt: TGTGCCACCAGTCCCGGTGGGTACGAGCAGTACTTC
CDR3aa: CATSPGGYEQYF

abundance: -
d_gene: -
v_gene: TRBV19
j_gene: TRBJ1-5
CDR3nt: TGTGCCAGTAGTTGGGCAGATAGCAATCAGCCCCAGCATTTT
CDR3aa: CASSWADSNQPQHF

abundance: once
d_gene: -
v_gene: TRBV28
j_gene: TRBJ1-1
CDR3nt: TGTGCCAGCAGTCGAAGGGGTCGAAGCACTGAAGCTTTCTTT
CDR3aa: CASSRRGRSTEAFF